The entry below gives a single TCR beta chain sequence along with its context. Antigen: not known. This sample was taken from a study of cytotoxic CD8 clonotypes in ibrutinib-treated CLL. Study-level information: Each sample contained, on average, almost 260,000 productive templates and 94,000 or so productive rearrangements.

With cryopreserved PBMCs as the source, 2 to 2.5 micrograms of genomic DNA went to TCR beta libraries. The method was immunoSEQ multiplex PCR; TCRdb's version includes in-frame clones alone and lacks a portion of them. The sample includes approximately 190,000 clones, approximately 79% seen only once; the top ten take 9.5% to 12%. Findings and caveats of the study: Public clonotypes were uncommon and contracted or stayed stable on treatment.

V was shortened by 7 bases and J by 2 bases, with 20 bases between the two germline ends. From germline, CDR1 is MNHEY and CDR2 SMNVEV (reference sequence). CDR3 length: 16 residues. The clonotype originates from a human donor with chronic lymphocytic leukemia. The genes are TRBV27 and TRBJ1-2; the D gene is possibly TRBD1 (5 bases). The sequences come from PBMCs, collected after 12 months of ibrutinib treatment. CDR3 region: CASKSSRGRTNYGYTF. The CDR3 DNA is TGTGCCAGCAAATCATCCCGGGGACGGACCAACTATGGCTACACCTTC.